The clone carrying this T cell receptor beta chain appeared a few times. Germline CDR1 reads LGHDT; CDR2 reads YNNKEL (reference sequence). CDR3 length: 11 amino acids. V shed 4 bases and J shed 8 bases, with 6 bases lying between them. RNA transcripts provided the source from which TCR beta CDR3 regions were amplified. Carried out on the TCR CDR3, a first-round RT-PCR used the HTBI primer set. One entry per CDR3 protein, called by TCRdb with MiXCR from the multiplex PCR reads. Here the sample spans roughly 250,000 distinct CDR3 sequences, approximately 21% being singletons. This sample was included in a study of T cells in Graves' hyperthyroidism and ophthalmopathy. Across the whole study: The authors collected peripheral blood at initial diagnosis, before any treatment.

The sample was blood. This TCR derives from a man in his thirties or forties with Graves' ophthalmopathy. This chain joins TRBV3-1 and TRBJ2-1; the D gene is possibly TRBD1 (5 bases). CDR3 DNA sequence: TGTGCCAGCAGCCCAGGGCATGAGCAGTTCTTC. This sequence encodes CASSPGHEQFF.